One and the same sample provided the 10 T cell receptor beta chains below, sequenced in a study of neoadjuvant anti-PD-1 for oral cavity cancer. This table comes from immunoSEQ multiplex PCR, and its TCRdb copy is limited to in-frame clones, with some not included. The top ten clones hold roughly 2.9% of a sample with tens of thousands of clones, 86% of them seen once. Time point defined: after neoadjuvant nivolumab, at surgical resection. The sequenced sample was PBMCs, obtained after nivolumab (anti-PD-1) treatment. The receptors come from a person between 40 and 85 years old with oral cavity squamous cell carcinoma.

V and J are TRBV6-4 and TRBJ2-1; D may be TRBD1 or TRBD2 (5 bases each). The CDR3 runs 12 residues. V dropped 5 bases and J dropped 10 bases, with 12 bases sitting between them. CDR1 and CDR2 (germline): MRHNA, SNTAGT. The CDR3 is CASSPEGREQFF. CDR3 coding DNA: TGTGCCAGCAGTCCAGAGGGACGGGAGCAGTTCTTC.

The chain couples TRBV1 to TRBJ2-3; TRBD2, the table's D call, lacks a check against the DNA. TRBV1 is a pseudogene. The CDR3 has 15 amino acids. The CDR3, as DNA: TGCACCAGCAGCCAAGAAGCGGAAAGCACAGATACGCAGTATTTT. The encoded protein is CTSSQEAESTDTQYF.

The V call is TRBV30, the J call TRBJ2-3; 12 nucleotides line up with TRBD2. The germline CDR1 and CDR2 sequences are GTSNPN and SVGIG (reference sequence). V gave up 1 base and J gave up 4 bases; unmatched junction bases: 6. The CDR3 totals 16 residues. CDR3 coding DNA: TGTGCCTGGAGTGGCGCTAGCGGGAGGGGGGCAGATACGCAGTATTTT. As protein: CAWSGASGRGADTQYF.

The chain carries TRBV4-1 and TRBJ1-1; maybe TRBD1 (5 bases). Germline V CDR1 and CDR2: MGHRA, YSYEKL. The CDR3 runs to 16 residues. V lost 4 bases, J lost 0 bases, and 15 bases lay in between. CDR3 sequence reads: CASSPPRGAMNTEAFF. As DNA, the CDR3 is TGCGCCAGCAGCCCCCCCCGAGGGGCGATGAACACTGAAGCTTTCTTT.

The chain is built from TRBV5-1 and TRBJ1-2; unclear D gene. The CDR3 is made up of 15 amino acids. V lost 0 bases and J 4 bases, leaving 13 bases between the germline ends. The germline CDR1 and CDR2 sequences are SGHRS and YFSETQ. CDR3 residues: CASSLVFSSPYGYTF. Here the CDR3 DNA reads TGCGCCAGCAGCTTGGTATTTTCGAGCCCCTATGGCTACACCTTC.

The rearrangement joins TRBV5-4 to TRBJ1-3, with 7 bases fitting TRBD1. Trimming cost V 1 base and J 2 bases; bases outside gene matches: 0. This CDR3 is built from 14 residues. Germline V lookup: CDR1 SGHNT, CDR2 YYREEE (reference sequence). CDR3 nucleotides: TGTGCCAGCAGCTTGACAGGGGCTGGAAACACCATATATTTT. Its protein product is CASSLTGAGNTIYF. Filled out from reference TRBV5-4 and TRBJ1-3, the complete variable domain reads ETGVTQSPTHLIKTRGQQVTLRCSSQSGHNTVSWYQQALGQGPQFIFQYYREEENGRGNFPPRFSGLQFPNYSSELNVNALELDDSALYLCASSLTGAGNTIYFGEGSWLTVV.

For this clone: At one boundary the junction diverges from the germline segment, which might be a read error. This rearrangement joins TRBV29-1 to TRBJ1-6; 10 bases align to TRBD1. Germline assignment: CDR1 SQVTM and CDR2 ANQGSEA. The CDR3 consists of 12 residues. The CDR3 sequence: CSVEGQGGALHF. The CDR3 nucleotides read TGCAGCGTGGAAGGACAGGGGGGTGCCCTCCACTTT.

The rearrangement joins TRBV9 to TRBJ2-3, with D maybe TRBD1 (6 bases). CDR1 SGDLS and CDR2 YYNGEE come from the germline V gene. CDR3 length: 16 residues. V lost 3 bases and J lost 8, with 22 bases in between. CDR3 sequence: CASSAVSGESGGTQYF. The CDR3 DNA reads TGTGCCAGCAGCGCAGTGTCAGGGGAGTCGGGTGGTACGCAGTATTTT. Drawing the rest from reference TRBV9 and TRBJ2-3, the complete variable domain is DSGVTQTPKHLITATGQRVTLRCSPRSGDLSVYWYQQSLDQGLQFLIQYYNGEERAKGNILERFSAQQFPDLHSELNLSSLELGDSALYFCASSAVSGESGGTQYFGPGTRLTVL.

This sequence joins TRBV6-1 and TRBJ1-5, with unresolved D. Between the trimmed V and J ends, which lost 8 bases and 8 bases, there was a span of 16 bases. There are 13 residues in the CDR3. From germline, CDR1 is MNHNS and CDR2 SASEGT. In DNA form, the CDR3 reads TGTGCCAGCTGCTCTCGACAAGTTGAGCCCCAGCATTTT. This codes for CASCSRQVEPQHF.

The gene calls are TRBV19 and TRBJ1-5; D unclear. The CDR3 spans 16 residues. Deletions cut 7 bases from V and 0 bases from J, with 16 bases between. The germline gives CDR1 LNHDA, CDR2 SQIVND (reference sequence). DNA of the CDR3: TGTGCCAGTACCGAAACGGTCCCGTATAGCAATCAGCCCCAGCATTTT. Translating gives CASTETVPYSNQPQHF. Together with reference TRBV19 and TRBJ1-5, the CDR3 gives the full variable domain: DGGITQSPKYLFRKEGQNVTLSCEQNLNHDAMYWYRQDPGQGLRLIYYSQIVNDFQKGDIAEGYSVSREKKESFPLTVTSAQKNPTAFYLCASTETVPYSNQPQHFGDGTRLSIL.